This T cell receptor beta chain was recovered during a study of T cells in narcolepsy. From germline, CDR1 is SNHLY and CDR2 FYNNEI. V dropped 4 bases and J dropped 1 base, with 13 bases sitting between them. This CDR3 comprises 15 residues. This clone was detected once. The target antigen is unknown. General study findings and limits: Same-patient CSF and blood CD4+ T cell clonotypes included HCRT-specific and TRIB2-specific autoreactive ones.

Here immunoSEQ multiplex PCR was the method, and the copy in TCRdb shows in-frame clones only, minus some. Here the sample spans 25,000 to 35,000 clones, around four fifths being singletons. This TCR derives from a human donor with narcolepsy. The chain joins TRBV2 to TRBJ1-2, with a possible D match to TRBD1 (5 bases). The sequencing sample was made of CD45RA- memory CD4+ T cells from PBMCs. The CDR3 DNA reads as TGTGCCAGCAGTGCGAACCGGGGCTATAACTATGGCTACACCTTC. Translation: CASSANRGYNYGYTF.